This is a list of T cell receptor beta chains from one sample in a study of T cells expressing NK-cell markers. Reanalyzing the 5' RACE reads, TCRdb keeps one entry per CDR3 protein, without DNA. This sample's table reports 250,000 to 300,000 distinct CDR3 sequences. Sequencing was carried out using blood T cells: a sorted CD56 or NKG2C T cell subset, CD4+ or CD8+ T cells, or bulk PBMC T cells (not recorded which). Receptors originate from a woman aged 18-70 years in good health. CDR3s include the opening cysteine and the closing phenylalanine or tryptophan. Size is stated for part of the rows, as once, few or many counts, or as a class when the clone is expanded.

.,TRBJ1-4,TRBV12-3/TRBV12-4,CASSAGQGAAEKLFF
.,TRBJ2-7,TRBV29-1,CSAQGQRFYEQYF
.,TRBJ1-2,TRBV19,CASSAPTWGYTF
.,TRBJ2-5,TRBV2,CASTLQEGGTQYF
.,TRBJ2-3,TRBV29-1,CSVEGPTDTQYF
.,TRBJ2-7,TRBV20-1,CSAPRGTSLYEQYF
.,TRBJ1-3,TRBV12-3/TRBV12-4,CASSFYRGGNTIYF
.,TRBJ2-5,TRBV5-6,CASRLTAQETQYF
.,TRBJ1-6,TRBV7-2,CASSLRTRVGRGSPLHF
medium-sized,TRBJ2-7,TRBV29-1,CSVERDTNEQYF
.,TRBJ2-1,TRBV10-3,CAISETGVGNEQFF
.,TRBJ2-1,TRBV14,CASSLAGASGNEQFF
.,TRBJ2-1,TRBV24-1,CATSDSSYNEQFF
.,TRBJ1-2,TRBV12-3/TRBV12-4,CATPRGTGYTF
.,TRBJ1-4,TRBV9,CASSVGGTQWGEKLFF
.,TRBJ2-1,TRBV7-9,CASSLGGPLYNEQFF
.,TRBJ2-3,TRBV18,CASSHTNTDTQYF
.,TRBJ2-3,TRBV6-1,CASRGGGTDTQYF
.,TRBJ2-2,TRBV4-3,CASSQVSPGELFF
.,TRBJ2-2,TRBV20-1,CSARDGGQKTNTGELFF
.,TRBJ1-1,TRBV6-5,CASSSRTGGTEAFF
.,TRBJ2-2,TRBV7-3,CASRASGDKNTGELFF